Reported below is one T cell receptor (beta chain). Its antigen has not been determined. Base qualities are missing; no much larger clone stands one base away. V lost 4 bases and J lost 6 bases; the stretch between them is 16 bases long. The CDR3 goes from the cysteine to the phenylalanine over 14 residues. Only the CDR3 DNA is retained, 42 bases long and in frame from the first base. Based on the germline V gene, the CDR1 and CDR2 sequences are SGDLS and YYNGEE. The record originates from a study of immune evolution from preneoplasia to lung adenocarcinoma (dated by TCRdb to 2020 to 2023). For context, the study as a whole: HLA loss of heterozygosity was seen in roughly 6.6%, 14% and 36% of AIS, MIA and ADC lesions, and in no AAH lesions. Immune contexture across lung adenocarcinoma precursors and invasive adenocarcinoma was profiled using immune gene expression, TCR sequencing and multiplex immunofluorescence. Resected precursor lesions (AAH, AIS, MIA) and invasive adenocarcinomas were compared with paired morphologically normal lung tissue. The sample size depended on which specimens were available, not on a prior power calculation. Whole exome sequencing and methylation data from the same cohort of nodules were integrated with the immune data. In total, the cohort included approximately 53 patients with pulmonary nodules, all of whom underwent surgical resection. The TCR sequencing data were obtained from around 51 patients. The study reported that fewer than 120 samples were used for TCR sequencing. POLYSOLVER was used to infer class I HLA alleles from exome data, and LOHHLA was used to detect allele-specific HLA loss. Study-wide findings and limitations: Findings were based on association rather than direct causation; larger cohorts with long-term follow-up and longitudinal biopsies were deemed needed. Because all patients came from Japan and China, whether the findings apply to Western populations was uncertain. Top T cell clone frequencies were highest in normal lung and appeared to decrease progressively from AAH through AIS, MIA and invasive adenocarcinoma. Normal lung showed the highest clonality, whereas later-stage lesions appeared to have higher T cell density and diversity but lower clonality. KRAS-mutant nodules showed the highest T cell clonality compared with EGFR-mutant or double wild-type lesions.

The immunoSEQ hsTCRbeta Kit was used to sequence TCR beta CDR3 regions from DNA. The authors' analysis ran thus. The ImmunoSEQ Analyzer was used to analyse the TCR sequencing data. T cell clonality was defined as 1 minus Pielou's evenness, as computed on productive rearrangements. To measure T cell diversity, the inverse Simpson index was applied to productive templates. T cell density was TCR beta template counts normalized to usable DNA, estimated by amplifying and sequencing housekeeping genes. Two-sided Kruskal-Wallis tests were used to compare TCR metrics between histologic stages. Entries here come from immuneACCESS through TCRdb and include only in-frame sequences with V and J called. Some clones fail to appear in such tables; in the studies checked, an unresolved V gene covers under half of the shortfall, and the cause of the remainder is unknown. That table is the source of V, J and clone size, and D and trimming were worked out from the DNA. Present in this sample are roughly 7,000 clones, about four fifths of which were seen just once. 2.7% of the sample is in the top ten clones.

Patients underwent resection in Japan or China between about 2013 and 2018. Two lung cancer pathologists independently reviewed H&E slides to confirm the histologic diagnosis of every case. To enrich premalignant or tumor cells for nucleic acid extraction, macro-dissection was performed after pathologic assessment. The AllPrep DNA/RNA FFPE Kit was used to isolate DNA from FFPE tissue. This sequence uses TRBV9 and TRBJ1-1; too little of a D gene remains to name it. The sample comprised FFPE invasive lung adenocarcinoma tissue. Interpreted using the paper, the cell subset or site label stands for: frankly invasive lung adenocarcinoma (ADC). This receptor was obtained from a person in their 40s with lung adenocarcinoma. The DNA sequence follows: TGTGCCAGCAGCACGAGGGATATAACGGCTGAAGCTTTCTTT. It encodes CASSTRDITAEAFF.